This T cell receptor beta chain was captured in a study of shared clonotypes between healthy human individuals. Germline CDR1 and CDR2: LGHNA and YSLEER. Trimming stripped 0 bases from V and 2 bases from J, with 10 bases between. The CDR3 runs to 16 residues. Naivety among CD8 cells was defined by CD45RO negativity and positive CCR7 selection, thereby excluding terminally differentiated effector memory CD45RA+ cells. Across several immunoSEQ plates, the genomic DNA of each subset was split evenly. Clones were read by immunoSEQ multiplex PCR, and TCRdb kept only the in-frame ones, dropping some. The data show around 2,000,000 clones, with approximately 94% seen just once and approximately 1.2% held by the top ten.

The J gene is TRBJ2-2, the V gene TRBV4-3; no definite D call. The specimen was naive CD8+ T cells sorted from blood. The TCR comes from a man aged 18 to 29 in good health. The CDR3 spells CASSQDSQANTGELFF. CDR3 DNA: TGCGCCAGCAGCCAAGATTCCCAGGCTAACACCGGGGAGCTGTTTTTT.